One and the same sample provided the 27 T cell receptor beta chains below, sequenced in a study of shared clonotypes between healthy human individuals. Using immunoSEQ multiplex PCR, the repertoire was profiled, and TCRdb retains in-frame clones only, with some absent. The sample comprises 550,000 to 600,000 clones, roughly 72% of which are singletons, and around 12% rests with the top ten. Sequencing input: PBMCs. The receptors stem from a middle-aged woman in good health. Some clones in this sample may be carry-over from other donors' samples.

This clone has a handful of counts. The chain joins TRBV27 to TRBJ2-5, with 9 bases that match TRBD1. Germline V lookup: CDR1 MNHEY, CDR2 SMNVEV (reference sequence). Trimming took 5 bases from V and 3 from J; bases not matched to a gene: 7. This CDR3 has 15 amino acids. CDR3 nucleotide sequence: TGTGCCAGCAGTCGCTCGACAGGGGGGGAAGAGACCCAGTACTTC. Its protein product is CASSRSTGGEETQYF.

The V gene is TRBV10-2, the J gene TRBJ1-5; a weak D match, TRBD1 (6 bases). Trimming removed 10 bases from V and 3 bases from J, with 16 bases in between. The germline CDR1 and CDR2 sequences are WSHSY and SAAADI. The CDR3 consists of 14 residues. DNA for the CDR3: TGCGCCACTCAGTTCGGGGGGCTCAATCAGCCCCAGCATTTT. This gives the protein CATQFGGLNQPQHF.

This clone has more than one count but fewer than ten. The gene calls are TRBV7-8 and TRBJ1-1; TRBD1 matches at 7 bases. V shed 5 bases and J 1 base; nucleotides not matched to a gene: 7. The CDR3 covers 15 residues. Germline CDR1 SGHVS, CDR2 FQNEAQ. CDR3 DNA sequence: TGTGCCAGCAGCCCCTCGGGGACAGAGAACACTGAAGCTTTCTTT. Translation: CASSPSGTENTEAFF.

This sequence joins TRBV28 and TRBJ2-7, with 7 nucleotides matching TRBD1. V lost 4 bases and J lost 3; bases outside the gene matches: 6. The length of the CDR3 is 14 residues. CDR1 and CDR2 (germline): MDHEN, SYDVKM. CDR3 sequence reads: CASSSGQAVYEQYF. The CDR3 DNA follows: TGTGCCAGCAGTTCCGGACAGGCCGTCTACGAGCAGTACTTC.

The chain uses TRBV10-3 and TRBJ1-3; 8 positions match TRBD1. The V gene's germline CDR1 is ENHRY and CDR2 SYGVKD. Trimming removed 3 bases from V and 2 bases from J; junction bases left unmatched: 9. The CDR3 extends over 17 amino acids. In DNA form, the CDR3 reads TGTGCCATCAGTGACTACGGGACAGGTTTCACTGGAAACACCATATATTTT. Encoded protein: CAISDYGTGFTGNTIYF.

The CDR3 DNA reads as TGTGCCACCAGCAGAGATGGCTGGCGGGATTCACCCCTCCACTTT. The encoded protein is CATSRDGWRDSPLHF. The chain has TRBV15 and TRBJ1-6; the D is unclear. Germline lookup yields CDR1 LNHNV and CDR2 YYDKDF (reference sequence). The CDR3 covers 15 residues. With 0 bases removed from V and 8 bases from J, the gap between germline ends came to 11 bases.

The gene calls are TRBV9 and TRBJ2-3; 7 bases are shared with TRBD2. CDR1 SGDLS and CDR2 YYNGEE come from the germline V gene. The CDR3 contains 15 residues. The junction had 7 bases not matched to a gene; V was cut back by 2 bases and J by 4 bases. CDR3 in amino acids: CASSVGGRGADTQYF. The CDR3 nucleotides read TGTGCCAGCAGCGTCGGCGGGAGAGGGGCAGATACGCAGTATTTT.

The chain joins TRBV10-3 to TRBJ2-5, with 9 bases that match TRBD1. The CDR3 contains 13 residues. From germline, CDR1 is ENHRY and CDR2 SYGVKD. Germline trimming cut 6 bases from V and 4 bases from J; bases unmatched to any gene: 3. Here the CDR3 reads CAISGQGTETQYF. As DNA, the CDR3 is TGTGCCATCAGCGGACAGGGGACAGAGACCCAGTACTTC.

This clone was detected only once. The rearrangement joins TRBV11-2 to TRBJ2-7; 9 bases match TRBD1. CDR1 is SGHAT, CDR2 FQNNGV, per germline. This CDR3 comprises 13 residues. V trimming: 6 bases; J trimming: 2 bases; junction bases outside the gene matches: 2. The CDR3 reads CASRRTGAYEQYF. In DNA, the CDR3 is TGTGCCAGCAGACGGACAGGGGCCTACGAGCAGTACTTC.

The chain combines TRBV29-1 with TRBJ1-5; 7 bases agree with TRBD1. Germline-derived CDR1 and CDR2 are SQVTM and ANQGSEA. The CDR3 is made up of 13 amino acids. Trimming cost V 4 bases and J 5 bases; bases outside gene matches: 5. The CDR3 coding sequence is TGCAGCGTTGTACAGGGGCGCCATCAGCCCCAGCATTTT. The encoded protein is CSVVQGRHQPQHF.

The chain recombines TRBV5-4 with TRBJ2-3; 10 bases map to TRBD2. Germline V gene lookup returns CDR1 SGHNT and CDR2 YYREEE (reference sequence). V was clipped by 3 bases and J by 6 bases; unmatched bases: 4. The CDR3 is 14 amino acids. CDR3 region: CASSSAAGGDTQYF. The CDR3 nucleotides are TGTGCCAGCAGCTCCGCAGCGGGGGGGGATACGCAGTATTTT.

Points on this clone: A far larger clone differs by one base, so this is likely a read error. V usage is TRBV30 and J usage is TRBJ1-4, with a tentative D call TRBD1 (5 bases). The germline gives CDR1 GTSNPN, CDR2 SVGIG (reference sequence). The CDR3 is 15 residues long. The ends were cut back, 0 bases at V and 8 bases at J, with 16 bases in the middle. CDR3 sequence: CAWSVLGARGEKLFF. In nucleotides, the CDR3 is TGTGCCTGGAGTGTACTCGGGGCGAGGGGCGAAAAACTGTTTTTT.

V and J are TRBV2 and TRBJ2-4; perhaps TRBD2 as D (6 bases). CDR3 length: 15 amino acids. Germline CDR1 is SNHLY and CDR2 is FYNNEI. V lost 6 bases and J 0 bases, leaving 12 bases between the germline ends. The CDR3 here is CASSPGVLAKNIQYF. The CDR3 coding sequence is TGTGCCAGCAGCCCGGGGGTTCTAGCCAAAAACATTCAGTACTTC.

The chain combines TRBV6-1 with TRBJ2-1, with 13 positions matching TRBD2. Germline loops: CDR1 MNHNS, CDR2 SASEGT. V was pared by 4 bases and J by 3 bases, with 3 bases of the junction left unmatched. This CDR3 has 16 amino acids. CDR3 residues: CASSGTSGRDYNEQFF. CDR3 nucleotides: TGTGCCAGCAGTGGTACTAGCGGGAGGGACTACAATGAGCAGTTCTTC.

The chain combines TRBV4-1 with TRBJ2-5, with 13 bases that match TRBD2. Losses at the gene ends were 4 bases for V and 5 bases for J; bases not matched to a gene: 13. The CDR3 has 18 amino acids. Germline assignment: CDR1 MGHRA and CDR2 YSYEKL. The CDR3 coding sequence is TGCGCCAGCAGCCTTCTCCCTCGGGGACTAGCGGGGCTGGAGACCCAGTACTTC. Translating gives CASSLLPRGLAGLETQYF.

Comment on this clone: The junction differs from germline at one of its ends, possibly a read error. Other DNA sequences in this specimen translate into the identical CDR3. This chain connects TRBV2 to TRBJ2-5, with TRBD1 matching over 10 bases. Germline V CDR1 and CDR2: SNHLY, FYNNEI. The CDR3 totals 15 residues. CDR3 in DNA: TGTGCCAGCAGCGGACAGGGGGGGCCCCAAGAAACCCAGTACTTC. Protein sequence: CASSGQGGPQETQYF.

The CDR3 DNA sequence: TGTGCCAGCAGCCTACCGGGAGTGGCGACCCAGTACTTC. Translating it yields CASSLPGVATQYF. V usage is TRBV28 and J usage is TRBJ2-5, with a possible D match to TRBD2 (6 bases). Germline V gene lookup returns CDR1 MDHEN and CDR2 SYDVKM. The CDR3 length is 13 residues. V was shortened by 6 bases and J by 7 bases, with 15 bases between the two germline ends.

This clone was detected once. The chain joins TRBV7-2 to TRBJ2-5, with D perhaps matching TRBD2 (5 bases). The DNA end favors TRBJ2-7, so the J call may be wrong. CDR3 length: 12 residues. CDR1 is SGHTA and CDR2 is FQGNSA in the germline V gene. CDR3 residues: CASSSSGYEQYF. The CDR3 DNA follows: TGTGCCAGCAGCTCGAGCGGTTACGAGCAGTACTTC.

Here the CDR3 reads CAISDVTSGRIEELFF. The CDR3 nucleotides read TGTGCCATCAGTGACGTTACTAGCGGGAGGATCGAGGAGCTGTTTTTT. The chain has TRBV10-3 and TRBJ2-2, with TRBD2 identical over 12 bases. The CDR3 covers 16 residues. CDR1 and CDR2 from the germline V gene are ENHRY and SYGVKD. Trimming at V came to 3 bases and at J to 10 bases, leaving 9 bases not matched to a gene.

The CDR3 DNA sequence: TGTGCCAGCAGCCCTGGGACTACTAGAGCAGATACGCAGTATTTT. This gives the protein CASSPGTTRADTQYF. The J gene is TRBJ2-3, the V gene TRBV7-7, with 7 bases matching TRBD2. The CDR3 has 15 amino acids. J lost 4 bases, V lost 5 bases, and 9 bases had no gene match. Per germline, CDR1 SSHAT and CDR2 FNYEAQ (reference sequence).

The chain employs TRBV2 and TRBJ2-3; D perhaps matches TRBD2 (5 bases). Trimming removed 7 bases from V and 4 bases from J, with 12 bases in between. CDR3 length equals 13 residues. Germline assignment: CDR1 SNHLY and CDR2 FYNNEI. The DNA for the CDR3 is TGTGCCAGCACCCGGGGTGACGCAGATACGCAGTATTTT. The encoded protein is CASTRGDADTQYF.

V gene TRBV28 combines with J gene TRBJ2-1; 8 bases are a match to TRBD2. The CDR3 loop spans 17 amino acids. V shed 1 base and J 8 bases; nucleotides not matched to a gene: 13. Germline CDR1 is MDHEN and CDR2 is SYDVKM. CDR3 in DNA: TGTGCCAGCAGTTTATTGCTTCTAACGGGAGGGCCGGATGAGCAGTTCTTC. This sequence encodes CASSLLLLTGGPDEQFF.

This chain links TRBV7-8 with TRBJ2-1, with TRBD2 matching over 7 bases. The CDR3 runs 16 residues. CDR1 and CDR2 (germline): SGHVS, FQNEAQ. Trimming took 3 bases from V and 5 from J; bases not matched to a gene: 10. In DNA, the CDR3 is TGTGCCAGCAGCTTCAACCCGGGAGGAAGGGACAATGAGCAGTTCTTC. Amino acid sequence: CASSFNPGGRDNEQFF.

The chain uses TRBV14 and TRBJ2-2; D perhaps matches TRBD2 (5 bases). V was trimmed by 5 bases and J by 9 bases, leaving 10 bases between them. The V gene's germline CDR1 is SGHDN and CDR2 FVKESK. The CDR3 runs 12 residues. The CDR3 is CASSISERELFF. CDR3 in DNA: TGTGCCAGCAGCATTAGCGAAAGGGAGCTGTTTTTT.

This clone has a handful of counts. The gene calls are TRBV27 and TRBJ2-1; the D gene is possibly TRBD2 (6 bases). The germline CDR1 and CDR2 sequences are MNHEY and SMNVEV (reference sequence). V was trimmed by 5 bases and J by 4 bases, leaving 18 bases between them. The CDR3 is 16 residues long. Here the CDR3 DNA reads TGTGCCAGCAGTCGGCCGGAGGGCCCTCTATACAATGAGCAGTTCTTC. Encoded protein: CASSRPEGPLYNEQFF.

The V and J genes are TRBV29-1 and TRBJ2-3; no firm D call. Germline CDR1 is SQVTM and CDR2 is ANQGSEA. The CDR3 is made up of 10 amino acids. The ends were cut back, 7 bases at V and 8 bases at J, with 10 bases in the middle. In nucleotides, the CDR3 is TGCAGCGGGACCTTCGGTACGCAGTATTTT. Its translation: CSGTFGTQYF.

The chain employs TRBV19 and TRBJ2-7; D possibly corresponds to TRBD2 (6 bases). The CDR3 sequence is 17 residues long. V was shortened by 5 bases and J by 2 bases, with 22 bases between the two germline ends. Germline CDR1 LNHDA, CDR2 SQIVND (reference sequence). CDR3 protein: CASSLTFVGGRAYEQYF. The CDR3 region has the DNA TGTGCCAGTAGTCTTACATTTGTCGGGGGTCGGGCCTACGAGCAGTACTTC. Together with reference TRBV19 and TRBJ2-7, the CDR3 gives the full variable domain: DGGITQSPKYLFRKEGQNVTLSCEQNLNHDAMYWYRQDPGQGLRLIYYSQIVNDFQKGDIAEGYSVSREKKESFPLTVTSAQKNPTAFYLCASSLTFVGGRAYEQYFGPGTRLTVT.